This TCR beta chain emerged from a study of blood T cells in healthy people across ages. This clonotype turned up a few times. The CDR3 is made up of 15 amino acids. Germline CDR1 is SEHNR and CDR2 is FQNEAQ (reference sequence). V lost 6 bases and J 3 bases, leaving 15 bases between the germline ends. For every donor, a draw yielded around 10 milliliters of peripheral blood. A second PCR, run for about 7 to 11 cycles, used a sample-barcoded 5' primer plus a J-beta primer mix. Researchers report that each sample yielded at least 3 million CDR3-containing paired-end reads. TCRdb passed the 5' RACE reads through MiXCR, listing each CDR3 protein once. The sample contains around 1.1 million distinct CDR3 sequences, roughly two fifths of which appear only once.

The rearrangement uses TRBV7-9 and TRBJ2-4; maybe TRBD1 (8 bases). The source material was blood. This TCR was sampled from a man aged 18 to 29 in good health. The CDR3 loop reads CASSLQGEGKNIQYF. CDR3 coding DNA: TGTGCCAGCAGTTTACAGGGGGAGGGCAAAAACATTCAGTACTTC.